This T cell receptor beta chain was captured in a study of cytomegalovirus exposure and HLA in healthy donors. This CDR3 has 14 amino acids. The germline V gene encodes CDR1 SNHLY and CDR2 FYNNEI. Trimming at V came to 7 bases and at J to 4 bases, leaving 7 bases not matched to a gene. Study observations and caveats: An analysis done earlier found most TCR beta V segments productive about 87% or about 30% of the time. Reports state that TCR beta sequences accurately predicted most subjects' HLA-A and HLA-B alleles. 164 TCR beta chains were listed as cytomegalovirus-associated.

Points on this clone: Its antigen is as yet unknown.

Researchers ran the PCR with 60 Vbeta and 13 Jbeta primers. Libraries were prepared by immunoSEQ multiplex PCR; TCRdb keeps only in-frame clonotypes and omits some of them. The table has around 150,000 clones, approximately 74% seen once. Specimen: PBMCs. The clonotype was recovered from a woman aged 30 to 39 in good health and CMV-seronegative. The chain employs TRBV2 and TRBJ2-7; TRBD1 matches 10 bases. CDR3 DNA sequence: TGTGCCAGCACCTTAGTGGACAGGGGGTACGAGCAGTACTTC. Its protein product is CASTLVDRGYEQYF.